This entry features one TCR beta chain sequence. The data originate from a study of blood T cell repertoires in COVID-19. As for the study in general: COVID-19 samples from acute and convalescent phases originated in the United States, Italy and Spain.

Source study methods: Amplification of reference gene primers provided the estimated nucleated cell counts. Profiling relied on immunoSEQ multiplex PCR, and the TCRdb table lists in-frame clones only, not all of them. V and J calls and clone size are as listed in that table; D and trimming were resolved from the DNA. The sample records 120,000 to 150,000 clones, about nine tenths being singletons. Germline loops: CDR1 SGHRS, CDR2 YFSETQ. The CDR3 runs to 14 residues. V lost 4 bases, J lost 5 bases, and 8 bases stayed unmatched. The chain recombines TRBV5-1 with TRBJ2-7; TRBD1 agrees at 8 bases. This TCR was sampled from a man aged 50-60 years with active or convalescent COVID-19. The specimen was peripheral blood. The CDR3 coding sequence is TGCGCCAGCAGCCCGGGGTGGACAGGGAACGAGCAGTACTTC. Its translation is CASSPGWTGNEQYF.